What follows describes a single T cell receptor (beta chain). This clone was recorded a few times. Its cognate antigen has yet to be identified. Base qualities were left out, and no much larger clone turns up one base away. This record belongs to a study of T cell responses to AZD1222 COVID-19 vaccine (dated by TCRdb to the early 2020s). The study in broad terms: TCR sequencing covered some 250 trial participants: 200 to 220 given two doses of AZD1222 and approximately 26 given two doses of MenACWY control vaccine. Enrollment into the trials was organized by age into subgroups of 18-55, 56-69 and 70-plus years, and those subgroups contained approximately 160, 26 and 62 TCR-sequenced participants, respectively. General findings and caveats noted by the study authors: Vaccine-associated CD4 TCRs spanned the whole spike protein, with dominant responses in regions 160-218 and 743-854. Epitopes outside the regions mutated in the B.1.351 and B.1.1.7 variants were reportedly recognized by nearly half of the unique spike-specific TCRs. Participants were mostly white British and included more females than males, and it was suggested by the authors that clonal diversity may have been underestimated. After two AZD1222 doses, both the breadth and the depth of spike-specific TCRs were significantly higher than at day 0 and than in MenACWY recipients. Conclusions about previously exposed vaccinees are limited because only 6 or 7 AZD1222 recipients were SARS-CoV-2 seropositive at baseline. Because no day 14 peak-response samples were available, repertoires were characterized only after the peak T cell response. In the small 56-69-year group, the increase in depth fell short of significance, most likely because of low power.

The intended sense of this specimen's time point label: about 28 days (+/-7) after the second vaccine dose. AZD1222 recipients given second doses at about 4 weeks or at about 12 weeks were pooled, since spike-specific TCR depth and breadth were not found to differ between the two schedules. Vaccinee samples came from UK trials COV001 and COV002, including a single-blind randomized controlled phase 2/3 trial of AZD1222 (ChAdOx1 nCoV-19) in healthy adults. For TCRbeta chain sequencing, PBMC samples from trial participants were taken at day 0 and at day 28 after the second dose. The CDR3 regions of human TCRbeta chains were subjected to immunosequencing. On the study's bioinformatics: Repertoire TCRs were checked for matches against a reference library of SARS-CoV-2-specific TCRs that had been generated using the MIRA antigen-specificity platform. Breadth meant the fraction of unique TCRs that were SARS-CoV-2-associated, whereas depth meant the fraction of total T cells that were SARS-CoV-2-associated. Using the MIRA data, each spike-specific TCR was assigned both to the spike region to which the TCR was reactive and to a CD4 or CD8 class. Log10-transformed breadth and depth values were compared by one-way ANOVA with Sidak's multiple comparisons tests. As stored in TCRdb, this immuneACCESS dataset retains in-frame rearrangements with V and J assigned. A fraction of the clones does not appear; measured against another copy, unresolved V genes explain less than half of the discrepancy, and the remainder lacks a known reason. D and trimming were read from the DNA, whereas the V and J calls and clone size are those reported in that table. This sample is represented by 100,000 to 150,000 clones; around 88% of them were singletons. The top ten clonotypes cover 7.1% of the sample.

The sequence was obtained from an adult who received the AZD1222 COVID-19 vaccine. This sample comprised peripheral blood, obtained 28 days after the second AZD1222 dose.

In nucleotide form, the sequence is TGTGCCAGCAGCTTAATGGGGGGACAGGATCCCCACGGAGCTTTCTTT. It is translated as CASSLMGGQDPHGAFF. The chain is made from TRBV7-3 and TRBJ1-1, with 8 central nucleotides matching TRBD1. For this chain, trimming is 1 base at the V end and 10 bases at the J end, and the number of junction bases without a gene match is 14. In the germline V gene, CDR1 corresponds to SGHTA and CDR2 to FQGTGA. Measured from the cysteine to the phenylalanine, the CDR3 is 16 residues long. The kept DNA is CDR3 alone, 48 bases in frame from the first base.